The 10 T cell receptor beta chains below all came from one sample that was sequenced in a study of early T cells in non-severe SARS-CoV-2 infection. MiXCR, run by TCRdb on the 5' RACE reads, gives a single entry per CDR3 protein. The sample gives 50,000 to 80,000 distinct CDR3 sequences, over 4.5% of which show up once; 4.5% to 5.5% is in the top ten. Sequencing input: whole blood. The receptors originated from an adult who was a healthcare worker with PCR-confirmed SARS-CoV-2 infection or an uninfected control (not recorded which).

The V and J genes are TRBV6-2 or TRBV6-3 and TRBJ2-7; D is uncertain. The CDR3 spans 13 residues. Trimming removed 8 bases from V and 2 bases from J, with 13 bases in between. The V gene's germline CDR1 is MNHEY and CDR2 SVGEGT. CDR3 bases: TGTGCCAGCTCTGCTCCAGCCGCCTACGAGCAGTACTTC. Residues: CASSAPAAYEQYF.

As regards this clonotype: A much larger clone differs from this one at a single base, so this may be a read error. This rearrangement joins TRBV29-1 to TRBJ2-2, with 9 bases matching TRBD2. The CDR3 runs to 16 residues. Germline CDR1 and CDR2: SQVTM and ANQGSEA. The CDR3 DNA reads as TGCAGCGTTGAAGGCTCTAGCGGGGCTTACACCGGGGTGCTGTTTTTT. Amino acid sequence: CSVEGSSGAYTGVLFF.

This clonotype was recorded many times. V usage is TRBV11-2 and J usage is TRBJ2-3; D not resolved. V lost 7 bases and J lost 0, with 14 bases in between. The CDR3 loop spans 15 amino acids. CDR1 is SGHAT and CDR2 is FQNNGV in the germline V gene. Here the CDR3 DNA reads TGTGCCAGCAAAGAATCACCGCTTAGCACAGATACGCAGTATTTT. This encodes CASKESPLSTDTQYF.

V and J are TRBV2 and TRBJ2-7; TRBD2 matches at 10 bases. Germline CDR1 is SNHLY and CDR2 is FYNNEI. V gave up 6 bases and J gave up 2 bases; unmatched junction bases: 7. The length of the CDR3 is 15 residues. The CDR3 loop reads CASRNILAGTYEQYF. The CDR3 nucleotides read TGTGCCAGCAGGAACATACTAGCGGGAACCTACGAGCAGTACTTC.

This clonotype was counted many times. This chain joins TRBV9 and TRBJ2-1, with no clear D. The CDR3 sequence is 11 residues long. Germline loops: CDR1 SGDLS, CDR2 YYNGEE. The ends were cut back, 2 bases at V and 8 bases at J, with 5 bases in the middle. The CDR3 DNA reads TGTGCCAGCAGCGTTACGGATGAGCAGTTCTTC. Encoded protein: CASSVTDEQFF.

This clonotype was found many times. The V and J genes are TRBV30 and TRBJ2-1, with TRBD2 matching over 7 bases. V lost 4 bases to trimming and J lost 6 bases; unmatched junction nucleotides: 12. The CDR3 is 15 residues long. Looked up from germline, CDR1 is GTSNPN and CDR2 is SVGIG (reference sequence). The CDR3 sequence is CAWNRLGGSFNEQFF. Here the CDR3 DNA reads TGTGCCTGGAATAGACTGGGGGGGTCTTTCAATGAGCAGTTCTTC.

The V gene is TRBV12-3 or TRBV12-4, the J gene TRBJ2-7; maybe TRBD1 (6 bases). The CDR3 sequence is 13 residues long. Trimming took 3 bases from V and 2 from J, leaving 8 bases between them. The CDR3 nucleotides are TGTGCCAGCAGTTTGTGGGGGCCCTACGAGCAGTACTTC. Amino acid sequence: CASSLWGPYEQYF.

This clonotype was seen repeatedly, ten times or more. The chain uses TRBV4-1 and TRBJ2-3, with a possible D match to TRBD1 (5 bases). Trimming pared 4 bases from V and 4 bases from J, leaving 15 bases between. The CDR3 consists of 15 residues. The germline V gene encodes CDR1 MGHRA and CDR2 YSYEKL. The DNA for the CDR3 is TGCGCCAGCAGCCTCGCGATCAGGGCAGCAGATACGCAGTATTTT. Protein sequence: CASSLAIRAADTQYF.

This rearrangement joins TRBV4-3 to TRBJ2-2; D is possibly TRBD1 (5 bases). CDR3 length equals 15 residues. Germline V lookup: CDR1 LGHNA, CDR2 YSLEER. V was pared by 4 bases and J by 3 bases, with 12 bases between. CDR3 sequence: CASSPGSGYTGELFF. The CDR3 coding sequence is TGCGCCAGCAGCCCTGGGTCAGGGTACACCGGGGAGCTGTTTTTT.

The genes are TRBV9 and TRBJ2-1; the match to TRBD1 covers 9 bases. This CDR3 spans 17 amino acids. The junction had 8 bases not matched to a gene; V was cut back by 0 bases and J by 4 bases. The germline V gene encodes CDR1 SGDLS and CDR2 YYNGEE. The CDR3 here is CASSVDTGGHGYNEQFF. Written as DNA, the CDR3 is TGTGCCAGCAGCGTAGACACAGGGGGCCATGGGTACAATGAGCAGTTCTTC.